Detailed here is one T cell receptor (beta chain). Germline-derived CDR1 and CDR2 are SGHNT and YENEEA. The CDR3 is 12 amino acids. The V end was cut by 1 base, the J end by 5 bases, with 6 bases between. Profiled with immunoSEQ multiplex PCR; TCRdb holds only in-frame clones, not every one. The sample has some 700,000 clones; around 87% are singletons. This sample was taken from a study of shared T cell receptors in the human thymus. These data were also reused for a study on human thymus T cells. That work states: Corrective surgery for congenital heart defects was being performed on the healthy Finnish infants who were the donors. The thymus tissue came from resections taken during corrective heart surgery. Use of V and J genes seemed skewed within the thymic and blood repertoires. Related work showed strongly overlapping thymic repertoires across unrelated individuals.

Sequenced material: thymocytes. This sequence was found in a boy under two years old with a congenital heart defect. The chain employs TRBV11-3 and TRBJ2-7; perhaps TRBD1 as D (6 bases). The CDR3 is CASSLAGDEQYF. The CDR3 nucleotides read TGTGCCAGCAGCTTAGCAGGGGACGAGCAGTACTTC.